The next 23 T cell receptor beta chains were all read from a single sample in a study of cytomegalovirus exposure and HLA in healthy donors. The PCR used 60 Vbeta and 13 Jbeta primers. Produced via immunoSEQ multiplex PCR; TCRdb's table is partial and in-frame only. The sample includes 150,000 to 200,000 clones, about 59% seen only once; the top ten take around 3%. Sequenced sample: PBMCs. Every receptor here comes from a man aged 35 to 55 in good health and CMV-seronegative.

This clone has just a few counts. The chain recombines TRBV9 with TRBJ1-1; D is undetermined. Germline V gene sequence: CDR1 SGDLS, CDR2 YYNGEE. V shed 2 bases and J shed 5 bases, with 10 bases lying between them. This CDR3 has 13 amino acids. CDR3 region: CASSVRPETEAFF. CDR3 in DNA: TGTGCCAGCAGCGTTCGCCCTGAGACTGAAGCTTTCTTT.

This clone turned up a few times. The chain combines TRBV7-2 with TRBJ1-1, with 7 bases that match TRBD1. With V trimmed by 3 bases and J by 4 bases, 5 bases remained unmatched. The CDR3 contains 14 residues. In germline, CDR1 is SGHTA, CDR2 FQGNSA. The CDR3 protein is CASSFDRAGTEAFF. CDR3 in DNA: TGTGCCAGCAGCTTTGACAGGGCGGGCACTGAAGCTTTCTTT.

The table lists this clone with a few counts. The chain carries TRBV7-2 and TRBJ2-7; D is possibly TRBD2 (6 bases). Germline V lookup: CDR1 SGHTA, CDR2 FQGNSA. This CDR3 comprises 12 residues. The V end was cut by 9 bases, the J end by 5 bases, with 14 bases between. CDR3 bases: TGTGCCAGTTCCCGGGAGTTCCACGAGCAGTACTTC. It encodes CASSREFHEQYF.

This clone has more than one count but fewer than ten. V and J are TRBV30 and TRBJ1-3; D is undetermined. Trimming pared 1 base from V and 0 bases from J, leaving 4 bases between. The CDR3 sequence is 13 residues long. Germline CDR1 and CDR2: GTSNPN and SVGIG (reference sequence). The CDR3 region is CAWSGSSGNTIYF. The CDR3 DNA follows: TGTGCCTGGAGTGGCAGCTCTGGAAACACCATATATTTT.

The genes are TRBV28 and TRBJ2-1, with D possibly matching TRBD1 (6 bases). There are 14 residues in the CDR3. V was trimmed by 6 bases and J by 7 bases, leaving 16 bases between them. Germline lookup yields CDR1 MDHEN and CDR2 SYDVKM. The DNA for the CDR3 is TGTGCCAGCAGGAAAGACAGGAATGGGAATGAGCAGTTCTTC. Its translation: CASRKDRNGNEQFF.

The gene calls are TRBV18 and TRBJ1-4; tentative D call: TRBD1 (5 bases). CDR3 length: 15 amino acids. The V end was cut by 3 bases, the J end by 7 bases, with 15 bases between. Germline V lookup: CDR1 KGHSH, CDR2 LQKENI. The CDR3 is CASSPAGAGGEKLFF. The CDR3 DNA sequence: TGTGCCAGCTCACCGGCGGGAGCGGGGGGTGAAAAACTGTTTTTT.

V gene TRBV5-1 combines with J gene TRBJ2-7; tentatively, D is TRBD1 (5 bases). The CDR3 has 14 residues. The germline V and J ends were trimmed by 3 bases and 0 bases, with 10 bases remaining between them. Per germline, CDR1 SGHRS and CDR2 YFSETQ. CDR3 loop: CASSWGGASYEQYF. Written as DNA, the CDR3 is TGCGCCAGCAGCTGGGGTGGGGCCTCCTACGAGCAGTACTTC.

This clone was seen a few times. The chain employs TRBV29-1 and TRBJ2-3; 7 bases map to TRBD2. The CDR3 runs to 14 residues. The junction had 5 bases not matched to a gene; V was cut back by 2 bases and J by 3 bases. Germline V lookup: CDR1 SQVTM, CDR2 ANQGSEA. DNA of the CDR3: TGCAGCGTTGAATACGGGGGAGGGACAGATACGCAGTATTTT. The encoded protein is CSVEYGGGTDTQYF.

About this clone: The junction does not match germline at one end; this may be a read error. The V call is TRBV7-9, the J call TRBJ1-1, with a weak D call TRBD1 (5 bases). The CDR3 has 12 amino acids. Per the germline V gene, CDR1 is SEHNR and CDR2 is FQNEAQ (reference sequence). The CDR3 region has the DNA TGTTCCAGCTGGACAATCGGCACTGAAGCTTTCTTT. As protein: CSSWTIGTEAFF.

V is TRBV18 and J is TRBJ1-3, with a tentative D call TRBD1 (6 bases). Trimming pared 2 bases from V and 0 bases from J, leaving 11 bases between. Germline V lookup: CDR1 KGHSH, CDR2 LQKENI. CDR3 length: 16 residues. The CDR3 DNA reads TGTGCCAGCTCACCAACAGGGTTGTCCTCTGGAAACACCATATATTTT. It is translated as CASSPTGLSSGNTIYF. Variable domain in full (rest from reference TRBV18 and TRBJ1-3): NAGVMQNPRHLVRRRGQEARLRCSPMKGHSHVYWYRQLPEEGLKFMVYLQKENIIDESGMPKERFSAEFPKEGPSILRIQQVVRGDSAAYFCASSPTGLSSGNTIYFGEGSWLTVV.

The chain uses TRBV5-6 and TRBJ1-2; D is uncertain. Germline V gene lookup returns CDR1 SGHDT and CDR2 YYEEEE. The CDR3 is 14 residues long. With 5 bases removed from V and 1 base from J, the gap between germline ends came to 12 bases. CDR3 nucleotides: TGTGCCAGCAGATCAACCGGGATTAACTATGGCTACACCTTC. Its protein is CASRSTGINYGYTF. Supplemented by reference TRBV5-6 and TRBJ1-2, the full variable domain reads DAGVTQSPTHLIKTRGQQVTLRCSPKSGHDTVSWYQQALGQGPQFIFQYYEEEERQRGNFPDRFSGHQFPNYSSELNVNALLLGDSALYLCASRSTGINYGYTFGSGTRLTVV.

This chain joins TRBV6-6 and TRBJ2-3; TRBD1 matches 7 bases. This CDR3 has 14 residues. The germline V gene encodes CDR1 MNHNY and CDR2 SVGAGI (reference sequence). Trimming removed 2 bases from V and 4 bases from J; junction bases left unmatched: 3. The CDR3, as DNA: TGTGCCAGCAGTTACAGTCAGGGGGCAGATACGCAGTATTTT. Its translation is CASSYSQGADTQYF.

This clone was counted only a few times. This rearrangement joins TRBV18 to TRBJ2-1; 10 nucleotides align to TRBD1. CDR3 length: 14 residues. V shed 4 bases, J shed 8 bases, and the junction held 5 bases outside the gene matches. CDR1 and CDR2 from the germline V gene are KGHSH and LQKENI. The chain's CDR3 is CASSRRQGAYEQFF. DNA of the CDR3: TGTGCCAGCTCACGCCGACAGGGGGCTTATGAGCAGTTCTTC. The full variable domain, its missing parts supplied by reference TRBV18 and TRBJ2-1, is NAGVMQNPRHLVRRRGQEARLRCSPMKGHSHVYWYRQLPEEGLKFMVYLQKENIIDESGMPKERFSAEFPKEGPSILRIQQVVRGDSAAYFCASSRRQGAYEQFFGPGTRLTVL.

The chain joins TRBV5-6 to TRBJ1-1; D remains unclear. V dropped 0 bases and J dropped 1 base, with 7 bases sitting between them. This CDR3 comprises 14 residues. The germline V gene encodes CDR1 SGHDT and CDR2 YYEEEE. The CDR3 protein is CASSLGARNTEAFF. CDR3 DNA: TGTGCCAGCAGCTTGGGGGCCAGGAACACTGAAGCTTTCTTT.

The chain couples TRBV6-6 to TRBJ2-1; no firm D call. The CDR3 loop spans 13 amino acids. V lost 8 bases and J lost 5, with 13 bases in between. Germline values: CDR1 MNHNY, CDR2 SVGAGI (reference sequence). The CDR3 DNA follows: TGTGCCAGCGGAATAGCCTCGAACAATGAGCAGTTCTTC. The encoded protein is CASGIASNNEQFF.

This rearrangement joins TRBV28 to TRBJ2-5; TRBD1 matches 10 bases. V lost 2 bases, J lost 4 bases, and 7 bases stayed unmatched. The CDR3 has 16 residues. CDR1 and CDR2 from the germline V gene are MDHEN and SYDVKM. Written as DNA, the CDR3 is TGTGCCAGCAGTTTAAGGACAGGGGGACGGGTAGAGACCCAGTACTTC. Translating it yields CASSLRTGGRVETQYF.

Only a few counts were recorded for this clone. Other DNA sequences in this specimen translate into the identical CDR3. The rearrangement uses TRBV7-9 and TRBJ2-7; a weak D match, TRBD2 (5 bases). The CDR3 is 13 residues long. CDR1 and CDR2 from the germline V gene are SEHNR and FQNEAQ (reference sequence). Between the trimmed V and J ends, which lost 2 bases and 3 bases, there was a span of 8 bases. This chain's CDR3 is CASSLTGDYEQYF. In DNA, the CDR3 is TGTGCCAGCAGCTTAACCGGGGACTACGAGCAGTACTTC. The full variable domain, its missing parts supplied by reference TRBV7-9 and TRBJ2-7, is DTGVSQNPRHKITKRGQNVTFRCDPISEHNRLYWYRQTLGQGPEFLTYFQNEAQLEKSRLLSDRFSAERPKGSFSTLEIQRTEQGDSAMYLCASSLTGDYEQYFGPGTRLTVT.

The chain joins TRBV7-9 to TRBJ2-3, with 13 bases fitting TRBD2. V shed 5 bases, J shed 3 bases, and the junction held 2 bases outside the gene matches. The CDR3 spans 15 residues. Germline V gives CDR1 SEHNR, CDR2 FQNEAQ (reference sequence). CDR3 sequence: CASSEGLAGTDTQYF. The CDR3 bases are TGTGCCAGCAGCGAGGGACTAGCGGGAACAGATACGCAGTATTTT.

On this clone itself: The same CDR3 is also encoded by other DNA sequences in this sample. This sequence joins TRBV6-5 and TRBJ2-7; D remains unclear. This CDR3 comprises 12 residues. With 7 bases removed from V and 0 bases from J, the gap between germline ends came to 7 bases. Germline CDR1 reads MNHEY; CDR2 reads SVGAGI. Written as DNA, the CDR3 is TGTGCCAGCACCCCCTTCTCCTACGAGCAGTACTTC. It codes for CASTPFSYEQYF.

As to this clone: Other nucleotide sequences from this sample produce the same CDR3. The chain uses TRBV9 and TRBJ1-5; the match to TRBD1 covers 8 bases. V trimming: 2 bases; J trimming: 2 bases; junction bases outside the gene matches: 3. Germline V lookup: CDR1 SGDLS, CDR2 YYNGEE. This CDR3 is 15 amino acids long. The CDR3: CASSVGQGGNQPQHF. The CDR3 DNA sequence: TGTGCCAGCAGCGTTGGACAGGGAGGCAATCAGCCCCAGCATTTT.

The chain recombines TRBV5-1 with TRBJ1-5; 7 nucleotides match TRBD1. The CDR3 has 15 residues. Trimming cost V 1 base and J 4 bases; bases outside gene matches: 5. Germline values: CDR1 SGHRS, CDR2 YFSETQ. The CDR3 loop is CASSLTGTDNQPQHF. DNA for the CDR3: TGCGCCAGCAGCTTGACAGGGACAGATAATCAGCCCCAGCATTTT.

The genes are TRBV5-5 and TRBJ1-1, with no clear D. This CDR3 is built from 13 residues. V was cut by 0 bases and J by 4 bases, with 7 bases left in between. CDR1 and CDR2 (germline): SGHKS, YYEKEE (reference sequence). The CDR3 DNA reads as TGTGCCAGCAGCTTGGGGGGAGGCACTGAAGCTTTCTTT. Its translation: CASSLGGGTEAFF.

The chain couples TRBV10-2 to TRBJ2-2, with 8 positions matching TRBD1. CDR3 size: 13 residues. With 6 bases clipped from V and 6 bases from J, the junction kept 3 bases outside the gene matches. Germline assignment: CDR1 WSHSY and CDR2 SAAADI. The CDR3 here is CASSPTGAGELFF. The CDR3 region has the DNA TGCGCCAGCAGCCCGACAGGGGCCGGGGAGCTGTTTTTT.